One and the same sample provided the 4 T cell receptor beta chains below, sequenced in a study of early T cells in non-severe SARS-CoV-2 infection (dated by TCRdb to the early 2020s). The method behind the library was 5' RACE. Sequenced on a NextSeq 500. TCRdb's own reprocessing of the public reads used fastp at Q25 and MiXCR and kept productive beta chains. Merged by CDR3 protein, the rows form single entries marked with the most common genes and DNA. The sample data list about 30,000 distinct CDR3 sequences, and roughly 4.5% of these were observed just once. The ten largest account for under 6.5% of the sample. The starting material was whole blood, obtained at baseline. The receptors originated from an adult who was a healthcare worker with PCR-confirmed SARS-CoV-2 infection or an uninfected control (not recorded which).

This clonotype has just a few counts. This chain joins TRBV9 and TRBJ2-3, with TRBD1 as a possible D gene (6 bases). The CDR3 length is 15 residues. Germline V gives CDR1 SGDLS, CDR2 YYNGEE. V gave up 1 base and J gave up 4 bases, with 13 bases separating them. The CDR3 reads CASSVKETGADTQYF. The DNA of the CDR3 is TGTGCCAGCAGCGTAAAAGAGACAGGAGCAGATACGCAGTATTTT.

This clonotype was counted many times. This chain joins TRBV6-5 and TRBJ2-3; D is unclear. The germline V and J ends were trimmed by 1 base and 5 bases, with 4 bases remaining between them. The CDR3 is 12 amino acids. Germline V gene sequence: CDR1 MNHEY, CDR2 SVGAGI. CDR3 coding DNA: TGTGCCAGCAGTTACTTCGGAGATACGCAGTATTTT. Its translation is CASSYFGDTQYF.

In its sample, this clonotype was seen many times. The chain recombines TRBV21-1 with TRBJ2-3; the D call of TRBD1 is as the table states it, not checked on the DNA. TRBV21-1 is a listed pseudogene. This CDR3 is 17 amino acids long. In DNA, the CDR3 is TGTGCCAGCAGCAAAGTGGCGGGACCGCATGTGACAGATACGCAGTATTTT. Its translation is CASSKVAGPHVTDTQYF.

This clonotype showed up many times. This chain's CDR3 is CASSTQNNEQYF. CDR3 DNA: TGTGCCAGCAGCACACAGAACAACGAGCAGTACTTC. V and J are TRBV6-5 and TRBJ2-7; D gene ambiguous. The V end lost 6 bases, the J end lost 5 bases, and 11 bases lay between the germline ends. The germline gives CDR1 MNHEY, CDR2 SVGAGI. The CDR3 sequence is 12 residues long.